This T cell receptor beta chain was recorded in a study of CD8 T cells in ankylosing spondylitis. V lost 6 bases and J lost 4, with 15 bases in between. CDR1 and CDR2 from the germline V gene are SGHTA and FQGTGA. The CDR3 runs 15 residues. Libraries of TCR beta came from quantitative 5'-RACE with molecular barcodes. TCRdb used MiXCR to reprocess the 5' RACE reads, holding one entry per CDR3 protein. This table holds 220,000 or so distinct CDR3 sequences, about 11% found once. This clonotype was counted at least ten times. Antigen specificity is unknown. Study findings and constraints: A number of the motif variants had already been described in reactive arthritis synovial fluid and blood.

This chain joins TRBV7-3 and TRBJ2-2; tentative D call: TRBD1 (6 bases). Input material: blood, either unsorted or a sorted T cell fraction (not recorded which). The sequence was collected from a male donor with ankylosing spondylitis or in good health (not recorded which). CDR3: CASSARQAGTGELFF. DNA for the CDR3: TGTGCCAGCAGTGCCCGACAGGCTGGCACCGGGGAGCTGTTTTTT. Filled out from reference TRBV7-3 and TRBJ2-2, the complete variable domain reads GAGVSQTPSNKVTEKGKYVELRCDPISGHTALYWYRQSLGQGPEFLIYFQGTGAADDSGLPNDRFFAVRPEGSVSTLKIQRTERGDSAVYLCASSARQAGTGELFFGEGSRLTVL.